The 17 T cell receptor beta chains in this list originate from one sample, sequenced in a study of T cell repertoires in cytomegalovirus infection. TCRdb re-derived calls from the reads in MiXCR, one entry per CDR3 protein. The data show approximately 300,000 distinct CDR3 sequences, more than 20% seen once. These TCRs' antigens remain unknown. The input for sequencing was cultured PBMCs, taken from culture after CMV antigen stimulation. These receptors originate from a human donor in good health (CMV status not recorded). Some clones in this sample may be carry-over from other donors' samples.

The chain joins TRBV7-9 to TRBJ1-4, with D uncertain. With 5 bases removed from V and 6 bases from J, the gap between germline ends came to 10 bases. Germline assignment: CDR1 SEHNR and CDR2 FQNEAQ (reference sequence). The CDR3 is made up of 13 amino acids. The CDR3 sequence is CASSLMADEKLFF. CDR3 nucleotide sequence: TGTGCCAGCAGCCTTATGGCGGATGAAAAACTGTTTTTT.

This clonotype was counted only a few times. The chain couples TRBV6-6 to TRBJ2-2, with D possibly TRBD1 on 6 matching bases. Germline V CDR1 and CDR2: MNHNY, SVGAGI (reference sequence). V was clipped by 5 bases and J by 1 base, with 11 bases between them. The CDR3 covers 15 residues. The CDR3 DNA reads TGTGCCAGCAGTCGTCCGGGACAGAACACCGGGGAGCTGTTTTTT. Translated: CASSRPGQNTGELFF.

This clonotype has ten or more counts. V and J are TRBV5-4 and TRBJ1-1; 9 bases line up with TRBD1. V gave up 3 bases and J gave up 1 base; unmatched junction bases: 4. Germline lookup yields CDR1 SGHNT and CDR2 YYREEE (reference sequence). The CDR3 has 15 residues. The CDR3 reads CASSSPGQGNTEAFF. CDR3 coding DNA: TGTGCCAGCAGCTCCCCGGGACAGGGGAACACTGAAGCTTTCTTT.

This clonotype has only one observation. This chain uses TRBV3-1 with TRBJ1-4; a possible D gene is TRBD1 (6 bases). The CDR3 runs to 15 residues. Trimming took 0 bases from V and 8 from J, leaving 13 bases between them. CDR1 and CDR2 from the germline V gene are LGHDT and YNNKEL (reference sequence). CDR3 region: CASSQDRQAYEKLFF. DNA for the CDR3: TGTGCCAGCAGCCAAGATCGACAGGCGTACGAAAAACTGTTTTTT.

The chain recombines TRBV3-1 with TRBJ2-3; TRBD2 is a possible D gene (6 bases). This CDR3 is built from 16 residues. V dropped 3 bases and J dropped 1 base, with 14 bases sitting between them. Germline CDR1 is LGHDT and CDR2 is YNNKEL (reference sequence). The CDR3 spells CASSHFYGSGTDTQYF. In nucleotides, the CDR3 is TGTGCCAGCAGCCATTTTTACGGGAGTGGCACAGATACGCAGTATTTT.

The chain employs TRBV27 and TRBJ2-5; D gene ambiguous. The CDR3 has 11 residues. V lost 7 bases to trimming and J lost 7 bases, with 10 bases between them. From germline, CDR1 is MNHEY and CDR2 SMNVEV (reference sequence). CDR3 region: CASKSSGTQYF. CDR3 coding DNA: TGTGCCAGCAAATCCTCTGGGACCCAGTACTTC.

This clonotype was recorded at least ten times. V usage is TRBV7-2 and J usage is TRBJ2-7, with TRBD2 identical over 9 bases. CDR3 length: 15 residues. V shed 5 bases and J 2 bases; nucleotides not matched to a gene: 7. The V gene's germline CDR1 is SGHTA and CDR2 FQGNSA. The CDR3 reads CASSPRTSATYEQYF. CDR3 bases: TGTGCCAGCAGCCCACGGACTAGCGCCACCTACGAGCAGTACTTC.

The chain combines TRBV20-1 with TRBJ2-3; 13 nucleotides line up with TRBD2. Trimming at V came to 7 bases and at J to 5 bases, leaving 3 bases not matched to a gene. The CDR3 consists of 13 residues. Germline CDR1 is DFQATT and CDR2 is SNEGSKA (reference sequence). CDR3 in DNA: TGCAGTGTGACTAGCGGGAGGAGAGATACGCAGTATTTT. As protein: CSVTSGRRDTQYF.

This chain uses TRBV20-1 with TRBJ2-3; 10 bases agree with TRBD2. Trimming took 6 bases from V and 8 from J; bases not matched to a gene: 8. CDR3 length equals 13 residues. Germline V gene sequence: CDR1 DFQATT, CDR2 SNEGSKA (reference sequence). This CDR3 reads CSAHLAGAATQYF. CDR3 sequence (DNA): TGCAGTGCACATCTAGCGGGAGCGGCTACGCAGTATTTT.

The J gene is TRBJ1-3, the V gene TRBV19, with D perhaps TRBD1 (5 bases). V shed 5 bases and J shed 7 bases, with 18 bases lying between them. CDR1 and CDR2 from the germline V gene are LNHDA and SQIVND (reference sequence). The CDR3 totals 15 residues. CDR3 coding DNA: TGTGCCAGTAGTCTCCCCCGCGGGACGGGGAACACCATATATTTT. It yields the protein CASSLPRGTGNTIYF.

The sample holds many counts of this clonotype. This chain uses TRBV7-8 with TRBJ2-5; 9 bases line up with TRBD1. The CDR3 sequence is 14 residues long. Per the germline V gene, CDR1 is SGHVS and CDR2 is FQNEAQ. V shed 5 bases and J 3 bases; nucleotides not matched to a gene: 4. CDR3 protein: CASSPGTGKETQYF. The CDR3 DNA follows: TGTGCCAGCAGCCCTGGGACAGGGAAAGAGACCCAGTACTTC.

This clonotype has only a few counts. CDR3 sequence: CASSDAGGASDTQYF. CDR3 in DNA: TGTGCCAGCAGTGATGCAGGGGGCGCATCGGATACGCAGTATTTT. The genes are TRBV25-1 and TRBJ2-3, with TRBD1 matching 8 bases. The germline CDR1 and CDR2 sequences are MGHDK and SYGVNS. V shed 3 bases and J 6 bases; nucleotides not matched to a gene: 8. This CDR3 is 15 amino acids long.

The chain is built from TRBV18 and TRBJ2-1; D may be TRBD2 (5 bases). CDR3 length: 12 amino acids. V was clipped by 5 bases and J by 9 bases, with 11 bases between them. Germline values: CDR1 KGHSH, CDR2 LQKENI. This CDR3 reads CASSSLAREQFF. In DNA form, the CDR3 reads TGTGCCAGCTCATCTTTAGCGCGTGAGCAGTTCTTC.

The chain employs TRBV7-2 and TRBJ2-5, with TRBD1 matching over 9 bases. Germline V gives CDR1 SGHTA, CDR2 FQGNSA. Trimming took 5 bases from V and 5 from J; bases not matched to a gene: 15. CDR3 length equals 17 residues. The CDR3 loop is CASSVGTDRGIWETQYF. Written as DNA, the CDR3 is TGTGCCAGCAGCGTAGGAACGGACAGGGGTATTTGGGAGACCCAGTACTTC.

J is TRBJ1-6 and V is TRBV7-4, with 8 bases lining up with TRBD1. In germline, CDR1 is SGHVT, CDR2 SQSDAQ. CDR3 length: 17 residues. V was clipped by 3 bases and J by 2 bases; unmatched bases: 6. CDR3 sequence reads: CASSFGGQATYNSPLHF. Written as DNA, the CDR3 is TGTGCCAGCAGCTTCGGGGGACAGGCAACCTATAATTCACCCCTCCACTTT.

The chain joins TRBV11-2 to TRBJ2-7; 9 bases align to TRBD1. Germline CDR1 reads SGHAT; CDR2 reads FQNNGV. This CDR3 spans 16 amino acids. V lost 3 bases and J lost 2; bases outside the gene matches: 8. The CDR3 region is CASSFRGQGGTYEQYF. CDR3 nucleotides: TGTGCCAGCAGCTTCCGGGGACAGGGTGGAACCTACGAGCAGTACTTC. The variable domain in full, completed from reference TRBV11-2 and TRBJ2-7, reads EAGVAQSPRYKIIEKRQSVAFWCNPISGHATLYWYQQILGQGPKLLIQFQNNGVVDDSQLPKDRFSAERLKGVDSTLKIQPAKLEDSAVYLCASSFRGQGGTYEQYFGPGTRLTVT.

In its sample, this clonotype was seen many times. The rearrangement joins TRBV7-8 to TRBJ2-1; 7 nucleotides agree with TRBD2. This CDR3 region has 17 residues. The germline CDR1 and CDR2 sequences are SGHVS and FQNEAQ. With V trimmed by 0 bases and J by 0 bases, 5 bases remained unmatched. The CDR3 sequence is CASSLAGGGSSYNEQFF. CDR3 coding DNA: TGTGCCAGCAGCTTAGCTGGGGGAGGGAGCTCCTACAATGAGCAGTTCTTC.